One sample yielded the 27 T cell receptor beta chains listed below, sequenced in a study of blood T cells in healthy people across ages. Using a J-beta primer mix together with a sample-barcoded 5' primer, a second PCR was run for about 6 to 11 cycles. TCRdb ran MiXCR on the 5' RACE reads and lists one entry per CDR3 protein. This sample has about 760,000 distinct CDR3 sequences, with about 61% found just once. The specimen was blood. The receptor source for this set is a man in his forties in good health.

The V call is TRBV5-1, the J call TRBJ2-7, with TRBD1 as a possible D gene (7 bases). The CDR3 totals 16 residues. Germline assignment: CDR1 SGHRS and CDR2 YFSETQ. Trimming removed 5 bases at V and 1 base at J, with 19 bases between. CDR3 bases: TGCGCCAGCAGGCCGCTGGAGGGGGCAGGTTCCTACGAGCAGTACTTC. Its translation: CASRPLEGAGSYEQYF.

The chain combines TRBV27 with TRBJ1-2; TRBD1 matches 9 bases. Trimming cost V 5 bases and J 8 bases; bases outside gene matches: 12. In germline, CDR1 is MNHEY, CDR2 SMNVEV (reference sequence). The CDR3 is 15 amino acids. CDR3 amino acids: CASSPKTAGTGGYTF. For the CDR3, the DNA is TGTGCCAGCAGTCCAAAGACCGCTGGGACAGGGGGCTACACCTTC.

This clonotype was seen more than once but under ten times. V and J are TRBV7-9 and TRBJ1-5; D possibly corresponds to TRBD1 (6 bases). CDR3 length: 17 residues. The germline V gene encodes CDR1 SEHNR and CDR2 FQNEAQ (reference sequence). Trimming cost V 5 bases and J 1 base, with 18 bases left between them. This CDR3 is CASSTEPGADSNQPQHF. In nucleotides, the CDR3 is TGTGCCAGCAGCACAGAACCGGGGGCTGACAGCAATCAGCCCCAGCATTTT.

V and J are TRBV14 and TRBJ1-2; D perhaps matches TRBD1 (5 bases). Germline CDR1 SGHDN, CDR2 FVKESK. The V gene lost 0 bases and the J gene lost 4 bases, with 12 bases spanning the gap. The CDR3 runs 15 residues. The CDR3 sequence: CASSQDFGTGYGYTF. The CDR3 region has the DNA TGTGCCAGCAGCCAAGATTTTGGGACCGGCTATGGCTACACCTTC. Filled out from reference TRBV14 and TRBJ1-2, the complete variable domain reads EAGVTQFPSHSVIEKGQTVTLRCDPISGHDNLYWYRRVMGKEIKFLLHFVKESKQDESGMPNNRFLAERTGGTYSTLKVQPAELEDSGVYFCASSQDFGTGYGYTFGSGTRLTVV.

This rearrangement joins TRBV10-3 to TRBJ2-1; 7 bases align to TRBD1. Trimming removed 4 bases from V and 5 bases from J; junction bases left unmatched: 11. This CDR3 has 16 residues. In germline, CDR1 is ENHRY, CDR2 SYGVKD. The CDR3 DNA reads TGTGCCATCAGTGGTCCGACAGGGTCAGGGGACAATGAGCAGTTCTTC. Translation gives CAISGPTGSGDNEQFF.

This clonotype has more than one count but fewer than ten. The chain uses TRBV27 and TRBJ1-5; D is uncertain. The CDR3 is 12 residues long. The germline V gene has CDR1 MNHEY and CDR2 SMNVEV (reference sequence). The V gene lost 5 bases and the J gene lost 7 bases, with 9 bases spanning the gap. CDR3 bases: TGTGCCAGCAGTCCTGCGGGGCAGCCCCAGCATTTT. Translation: CASSPAGQPQHF.

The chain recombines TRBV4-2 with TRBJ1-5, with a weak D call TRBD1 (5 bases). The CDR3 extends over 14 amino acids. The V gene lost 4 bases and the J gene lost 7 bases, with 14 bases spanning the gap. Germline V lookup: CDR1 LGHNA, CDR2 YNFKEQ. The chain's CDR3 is CASSPGDSKQPQHF. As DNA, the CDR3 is TGTGCCAGCAGCCCGGGGGATAGTAAACAGCCCCAGCATTTT.

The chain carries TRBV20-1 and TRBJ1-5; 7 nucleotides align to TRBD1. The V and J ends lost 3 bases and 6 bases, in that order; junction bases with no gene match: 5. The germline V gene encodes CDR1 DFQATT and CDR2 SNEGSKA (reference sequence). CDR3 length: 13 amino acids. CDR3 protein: CSASLGGGQPQHF. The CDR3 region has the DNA TGCAGTGCTAGTCTAGGGGGCGGTCAGCCCCAGCATTTT.

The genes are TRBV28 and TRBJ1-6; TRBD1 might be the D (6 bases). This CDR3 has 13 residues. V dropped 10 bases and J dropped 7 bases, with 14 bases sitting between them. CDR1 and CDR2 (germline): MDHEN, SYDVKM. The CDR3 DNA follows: TGTGCCACCAGGGACATAAGGAATTCACCCCTCCACTTT. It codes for CATRDIRNSPLHF.

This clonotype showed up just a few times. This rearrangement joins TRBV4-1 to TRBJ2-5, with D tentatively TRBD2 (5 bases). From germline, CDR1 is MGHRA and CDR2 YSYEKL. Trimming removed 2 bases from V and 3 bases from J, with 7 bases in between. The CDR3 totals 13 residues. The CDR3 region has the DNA TGCGCCAGCAGCCAAATCGGGGAAGAGACCCAGTACTTC. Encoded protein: CASSQIGEETQYF.

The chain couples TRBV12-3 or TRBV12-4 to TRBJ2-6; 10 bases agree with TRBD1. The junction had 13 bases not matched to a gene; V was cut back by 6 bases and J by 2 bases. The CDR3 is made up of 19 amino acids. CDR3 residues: CASSPGTGDERAGANVLTF. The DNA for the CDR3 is TGTGCCAGCAGCCCCGGGACAGGGGACGAAAGGGCTGGGGCCAACGTCCTGACTTTC.

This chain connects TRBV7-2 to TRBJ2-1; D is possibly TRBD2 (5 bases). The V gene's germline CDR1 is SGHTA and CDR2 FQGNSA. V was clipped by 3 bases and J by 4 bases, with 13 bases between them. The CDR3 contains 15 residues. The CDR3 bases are TGTGCCAGCAGCTTCCGGGGAACCTATTACAATGAGCAGTTCTTC. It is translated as CASSFRGTYYNEQFF. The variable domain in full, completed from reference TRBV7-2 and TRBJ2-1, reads GAGVSQSPSNKVTEKGKDVELRCDPISGHTALYWYRQSLGQGLEFLIYFQGNSAPDKSGLPSDRFSAERTGGSVSTLTIQRTQQEDSAVYLCASSFRGTYYNEQFFGPGTRLTVL.

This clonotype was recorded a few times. CDR3 protein: CASSQVGSPRYEQYF. CDR3 nucleotides: TGTGCCAGCAGCCAAGTAGGCAGCCCACGCTACGAGCAGTACTTC. The genes are TRBV3-1 and TRBJ2-4; D is uncertain. The J call may be wrong; the DNA end is better matched by TRBJ2-7. CDR3 length equals 15 residues. CDR1 LGHDT and CDR2 YNNKEL come from the germline V gene (reference sequence).

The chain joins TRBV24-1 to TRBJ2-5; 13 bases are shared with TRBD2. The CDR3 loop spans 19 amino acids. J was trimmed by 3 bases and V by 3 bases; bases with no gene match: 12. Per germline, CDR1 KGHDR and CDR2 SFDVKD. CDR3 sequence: CATSDLKSWTSGSEETQYF. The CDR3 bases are TGTGCCACCAGTGATCTAAAATCCTGGACTAGCGGGAGTGAAGAGACCCAGTACTTC.

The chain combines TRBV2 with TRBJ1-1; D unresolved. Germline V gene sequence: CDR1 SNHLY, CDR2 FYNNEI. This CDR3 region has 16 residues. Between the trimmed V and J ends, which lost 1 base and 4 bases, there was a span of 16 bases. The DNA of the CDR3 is TGTGCCAGCAGTGAAGATCTTCGGTACCTCAGCACTGAAGCTTTCTTT. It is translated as CASSEDLRYLSTEAFF.

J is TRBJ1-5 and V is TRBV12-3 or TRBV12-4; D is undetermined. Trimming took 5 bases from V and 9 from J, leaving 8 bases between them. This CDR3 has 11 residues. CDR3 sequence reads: CASSPEGPQHF. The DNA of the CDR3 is TGTGCCAGCAGTCCCGAGGGGCCCCAGCATTTT.

The CDR3 DNA reads TGCAGTGCATCCAGGGGGCTAGCGGGTTACAATGAGCAGTTCTTC. Translation: CSASRGLAGYNEQFF. The chain combines TRBV20-1 with TRBJ2-1; D could derive from TRBD1 or TRBD2 (8 bases each). From germline, CDR1 is DFQATT and CDR2 SNEGSKA (reference sequence). Trimming took 6 bases from V and 4 from J, leaving 19 bases between them. The CDR3 has 15 residues.

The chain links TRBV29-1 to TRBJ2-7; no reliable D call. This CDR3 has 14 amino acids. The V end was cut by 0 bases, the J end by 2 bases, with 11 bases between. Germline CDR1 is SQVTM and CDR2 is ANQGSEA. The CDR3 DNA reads TGCAGCGTTGAAGAGAACGGAACCCCCTACGAGCAGTACTTC. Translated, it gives CSVEENGTPYEQYF.

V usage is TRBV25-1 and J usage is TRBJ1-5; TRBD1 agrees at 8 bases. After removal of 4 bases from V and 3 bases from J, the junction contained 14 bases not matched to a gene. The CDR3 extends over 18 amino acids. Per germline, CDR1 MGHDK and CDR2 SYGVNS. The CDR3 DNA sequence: TGTGCCAGCAGTGGGACAGGGACGGTCGGAGGTTACAATCAGCCCCAGCATTTT. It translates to CASSGTGTVGGYNQPQHF.

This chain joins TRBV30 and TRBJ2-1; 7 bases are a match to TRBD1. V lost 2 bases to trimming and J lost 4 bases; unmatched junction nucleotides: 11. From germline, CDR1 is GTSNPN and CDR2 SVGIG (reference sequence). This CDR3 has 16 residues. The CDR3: CAWSPPGTDLYNEQFF. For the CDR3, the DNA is TGTGCCTGGAGTCCTCCCGGGACAGATTTATACAATGAGCAGTTCTTC.

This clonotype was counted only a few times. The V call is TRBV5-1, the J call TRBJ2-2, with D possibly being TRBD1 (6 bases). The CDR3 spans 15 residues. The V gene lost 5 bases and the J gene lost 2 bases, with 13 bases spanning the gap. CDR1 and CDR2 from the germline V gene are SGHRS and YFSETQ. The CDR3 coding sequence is TGCGCCAGCAGTCGTACACAGGGAAACACCGGGGAGCTGTTTTTT. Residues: CASSRTQGNTGELFF.

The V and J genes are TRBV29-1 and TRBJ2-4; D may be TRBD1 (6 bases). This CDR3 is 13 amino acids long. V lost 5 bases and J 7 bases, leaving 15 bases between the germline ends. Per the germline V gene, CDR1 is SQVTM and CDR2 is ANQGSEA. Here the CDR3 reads CSVNIQGVNIQYF. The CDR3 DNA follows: TGCAGCGTTAACATACAGGGTGTCAACATTCAGTACTTC.

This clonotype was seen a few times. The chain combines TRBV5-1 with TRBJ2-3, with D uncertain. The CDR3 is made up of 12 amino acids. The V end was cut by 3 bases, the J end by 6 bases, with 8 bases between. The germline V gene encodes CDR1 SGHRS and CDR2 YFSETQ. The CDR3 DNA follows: TGCGCCAGCAGCTCTACTTTGGATACGCAGTATTTT. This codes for CASSSTLDTQYF.

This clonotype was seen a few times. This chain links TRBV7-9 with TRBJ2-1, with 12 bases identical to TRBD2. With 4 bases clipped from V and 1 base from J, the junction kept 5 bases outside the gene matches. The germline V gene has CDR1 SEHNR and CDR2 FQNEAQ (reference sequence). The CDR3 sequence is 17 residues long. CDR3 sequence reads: CASSSRTSGISYNEQFF. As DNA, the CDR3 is TGTGCCAGCAGCTCCCGGACTAGCGGGATATCCTACAATGAGCAGTTCTTC. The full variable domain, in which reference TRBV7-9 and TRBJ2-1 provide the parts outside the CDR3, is DTGVSQNPRHKITKRGQNVTFRCDPISEHNRLYWYRQTLGQGPEFLTYFQNEAQLEKSRLLSDRFSAERPKGSFSTLEIQRTEQGDSAMYLCASSSRTSGISYNEQFFGPGTRLTVL.

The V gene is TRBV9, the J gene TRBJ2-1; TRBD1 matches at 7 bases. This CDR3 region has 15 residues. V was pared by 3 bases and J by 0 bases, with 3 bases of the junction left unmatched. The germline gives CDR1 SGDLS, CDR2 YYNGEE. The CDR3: CASSDRGSSYNEQFF. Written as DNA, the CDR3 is TGTGCCAGCAGCGACAGGGGAAGCTCCTACAATGAGCAGTTCTTC.

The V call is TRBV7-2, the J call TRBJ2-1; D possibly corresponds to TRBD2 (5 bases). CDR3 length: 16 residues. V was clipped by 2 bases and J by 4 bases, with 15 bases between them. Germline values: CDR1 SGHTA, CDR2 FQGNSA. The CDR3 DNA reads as TGTGCCAGCAGCTTACAAGCGGATGTACGTTACAATGAGCAGTTCTTC. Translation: CASSLQADVRYNEQFF. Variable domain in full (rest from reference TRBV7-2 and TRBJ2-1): GAGVSQSPSNKVTEKGKDVELRCDPISGHTALYWYRQSLGQGLEFLIYFQGNSAPDKSGLPSDRFSAERTGGSVSTLTIQRTQQEDSAVYLCASSLQADVRYNEQFFGPGTRLTVL.

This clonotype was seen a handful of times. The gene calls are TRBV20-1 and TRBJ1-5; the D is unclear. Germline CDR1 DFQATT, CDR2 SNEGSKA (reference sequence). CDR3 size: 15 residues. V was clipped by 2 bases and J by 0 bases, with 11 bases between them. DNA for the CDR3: TGCAGTGCTAGACCCCCGACATTTAGCAATCAGCCCCAGCATTTT. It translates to CSARPPTFSNQPQHF.